This TCR beta chain derives from a study of memory CD4+ T cells and cytomegalovirus serostatus. Comment on this clone: Antigen: not known.

Single viable CD3+CD4+CD8-CD45RO+ cells were sorted as the memory CD4+ T cells. General study findings and limits: CMV serostatus prediction reached median AUC around 0.95, or 0.9 with US-trained model. The CMV-associated TCR signature appears largely within the CD4+ memory repertoire.

The V gene's germline CDR1 is MDHEN and CDR2 SYDVKM. The CDR3 contains 16 residues. Original analysis: Out-of-frame sequences were removed, leaving 2,204,828 distinct TCRbeta sequences. Here immunoSEQ multiplex PCR was the method, and the copy in TCRdb shows in-frame clones only, minus some. For V, J and clone size, that table is used; D and trimming come from the DNA. The sample contains fewer than 75,000 clones, 70% to 85% of which appear only once. The receptor comes from an adult in good health and CMV-seronegative. The V and J genes are TRBV28 and TRBJ2-5, with D perhaps TRBD1 (5 bases). TRBJ2-7 matches the DNA end more closely, so the J call is doubtful. Specimen: memory CD4+ T cells from blood. The CDR3 bases are TGTGCCAGTCAGGGAAAAAGCCTATACCTCAACTACGAGCAGTACTTC. Its translation: CASQGKSLYLNYEQYF.